A selection of T cell receptor beta chains follows, all from one sample in a study of T cells after yellow fever vaccination. TCRdb re-analysed the 5' RACE reads in MiXCR, keeping a single row per CDR3 protein. The repertoire holds a few hundred thousand distinct CDR3 sequences, with 6.2% as singletons. The starting material was PBMCs, obtained 5 days after the yellow fever booster vaccination. These receptors all come from a man aged 25-40 years who received the YFV17D yellow fever vaccine. Both conserved end residues are trimmed from each CDR3. For some rows the clone size is stated as once, few or many, or as a class when expanded; others skip it.

clone_size: -; v_call: TRBV6-2/TRBV6-3; j_call: TRBJ1-1; cdr3_aa: ASARRGADTEAF
clone_size: -; v_call: TRBV29-1; j_call: TRBJ2-7; cdr3_aa: SVGGLAGVGEQY
clone_size: many; v_call: TRBV7-6; j_call: TRBJ1-1; cdr3_aa: ASSLAQEGTEAF
clone_size: -; v_call: TRBV20-1; j_call: TRBJ1-6; cdr3_aa: SAEDSSYNSPLH
clone_size: few; v_call: TRBV12-5; j_call: TRBJ2-3; cdr3_aa: ASGGRNTDTQY
clone_size: -; v_call: TRBV9; j_call: TRBJ1-2; cdr3_aa: ASSVGGQPNYGYT
clone_size: many; v_call: TRBV7-2; j_call: TRBJ2-7; cdr3_aa: ASSPRWQAYEQY
clone_size: many; v_call: TRBV6-1; j_call: TRBJ2-5; cdr3_aa: ASSPGPPSGETQY
clone_size: many; v_call: TRBV12-3/TRBV12-4; j_call: TRBJ2-7; cdr3_aa: ASSLQGGGSYEQY
clone_size: many; v_call: TRBV12-3/TRBV12-4; j_call: TRBJ2-1; cdr3_aa: ASRLRTDEQF
clone_size: many; v_call: TRBV11-2; j_call: TRBJ2-2; cdr3_aa: ASSLGTGQGLNTGELF
clone_size: -; v_call: TRBV7-2; j_call: TRBJ2-2; cdr3_aa: ASSGPGNRKNTGELF
clone_size: many; v_call: TRBV20-1; j_call: TRBJ1-5; cdr3_aa: SASVFAAGNQPQH
clone_size: few; v_call: TRBV10-3; j_call: TRBJ2-3; cdr3_aa: AISEQGLAGSTDTQY
clone_size: -; v_call: TRBV4-3; j_call: TRBJ2-7; cdr3_aa: ASSQGEGLEQY
clone_size: few; v_call: TRBV5-4; j_call: TRBJ2-1; cdr3_aa: ASSKTSGSYNEQF
clone_size: few; v_call: TRBV5-1; j_call: TRBJ1-1; cdr3_aa: ASSLEAPKPHLNTEAF
clone_size: many; v_call: TRBV18; j_call: TRBJ2-1; cdr3_aa: ASSRRGTLAGENEQF
clone_size: few; v_call: TRBV4-2; j_call: TRBJ1-2; cdr3_aa: ASSQPLYGYT
clone_size: -; v_call: TRBV20-1; j_call: TRBJ1-2; cdr3_aa: SARPPDRANYGYT
clone_size: -; v_call: TRBV20-1; j_call: TRBJ2-1; cdr3_aa: SARVGLAGESYNEQF
clone_size: -; v_call: TRBV6-5; j_call: TRBJ1-6; cdr3_aa: ASSSSVSPLH